The source of this T cell receptor beta chain is a study of T cells after yellow fever vaccination. About the study: SMART-Seq v4 Ultra Low Input prepared the low-cell-number fractions. Overall study findings and caveats: A faster peak, day 5 versus 15, was reached by the weaker secondary response.

This clonotype was seen at least ten times. Its antigen is undetermined. They built TCR cDNA with 5'RACE template switching, a step that put in a universal primer site and UMIs. In TCRdb, the 5' RACE reads were re-called with MiXCR into one record per CDR3 protein. This sample has fewer than 350,000 distinct CDR3 sequences, with 3.5% to 5% found just once. In germline, CDR1 is MNHEY, CDR2 SVGAGI. This CDR3 contains 13 residues. The junction had 11 bases not matched to a gene; V was cut back by 6 bases and J by 10 bases. The source is a man between 18 and 29 years old who received the YFV17D yellow fever vaccine. The chain joins TRBV6-5 to TRBJ2-7; the match to TRBD1 covers 8 bases. The specimen was PBMCs, collected 15 days after the yellow fever booster vaccination. The CDR3 nucleotides read TGTGCCAGCAGCCGCCTCGACAGGGGAGACCAGTACGTC. Its protein product is CASSRLDRGDQYV.